This passage covers 19 T cell receptor beta chains from one sample sequenced in a study of early T cells in non-severe SARS-CoV-2 infection. MiXCR was run by TCRdb on the 5' RACE reads, yielding one entry per CDR3 protein. The profile shows fewer than 110,000 distinct CDR3 sequences, around 10% of them singletons. Sample: whole blood. Receptors were obtained from an adult who was a healthcare worker with PCR-confirmed SARS-CoV-2 infection or an uninfected control (not recorded which).

The chain is built from TRBV12-3 or TRBV12-4 and TRBJ2-1; D call uncertain. This CDR3 has 14 amino acids. Between the trimmed V and J ends, which lost 5 bases and 0 bases, there was a span of 8 bases. The CDR3 here is CASSPPSSYNEQFF. The CDR3 DNA reads as TGTGCCAGCAGTCCCCCGAGCTCCTACAATGAGCAGTTCTTC.

For this clonotype: It may be a read error: a sequence one base away is much more abundant. Since the CDR3 does not end with the conserved phenylalanine or tryptophan, this likely comes from a read error. J is TRBJ2-3 and V is TRBV7-2, with no clear D. The CDR3 covers 13 residues. The germline gives CDR1 SGHTA, CDR2 FQGNSA. Trimming cost V 7 bases and J 0 bases, with 8 bases left between them. CDR3 in amino acids: CASKVGSTDTQYY. CDR3 coding DNA: TGTGCCAGCAAAGTCGGTAGCACAGATACGCAGTATTAT.

The genes are TRBV28 and TRBJ2-7; 9 bases are a match to TRBD2. This CDR3 is built from 17 residues. The J segment lost 0 bases and the V segment lost 5 bases, leaving 11 bases of the junction unmatched. The V gene's germline CDR1 is MDHEN and CDR2 SYDVKM. The CDR3, as DNA: TGTGCCAGCAGTGATACTCCTAGCGGGACGCGCTCCTACGAGCAGTACTTC. Translating gives CASSDTPSGTRSYEQYF.

This clonotype came up a few times. This chain uses TRBV28 with TRBJ1-2, with D perhaps matching TRBD1 (5 bases). V lost 5 bases to trimming and J lost 7 bases, with 8 bases between them. Germline loops: CDR1 MDHEN, CDR2 SYDVKM. The CDR3 has 11 amino acids. The CDR3 sequence is CASSMGVGYTF. DNA of the CDR3: TGTGCCAGCAGTATGGGGGTTGGCTACACCTTC.

This clonotype showed up many times. The gene calls are TRBV19 and TRBJ2-7; D is tentatively TRBD1 or TRBD2 (5 bases each). V gave up 2 bases and J gave up 3 bases, with 8 bases separating them. There are 13 residues in the CDR3. Germline values: CDR1 LNHDA, CDR2 SQIVND (reference sequence). The chain's CDR3 is CASSIRGDYEQYF. DNA for the CDR3: TGTGCCAGTAGTATAAGGGGAGACTACGAGCAGTACTTC.

This clonotype was observed a handful of times. J is TRBJ2-1 and V is TRBV7-9; D assignment may be TRBD1 or TRBD2 (5 bases each). Germline lookup yields CDR1 SEHNR and CDR2 FQNEAQ (reference sequence). This CDR3 has 15 amino acids. Trimming took 5 bases from V and 10 from J, leaving 21 bases between them. Here the CDR3 reads CASSQGRMTLREQFF. The CDR3 DNA reads as TGTGCCAGCAGCCAGGGACGGATGACCCTTAGGGAGCAGTTCTTC.

At least ten counts were recorded for this clonotype. The chain employs TRBV6-1 and TRBJ1-2; D gene ambiguous. Germline CDR1 is MNHNS and CDR2 is SASEGT. The CDR3 consists of 13 residues. V was cut by 1 base and J by 6 bases, with 9 bases left in between. CDR3 loop: CASSEEHLNGYTF. In nucleotides, the CDR3 is TGTGCCAGCAGTGAAGAACACCTCAATGGCTACACCTTC.

This clonotype was found a few times. The rearrangement joins TRBV5-1 to TRBJ1-2; perhaps TRBD1 as D (6 bases). V was clipped by 3 bases and J by 0 bases, with 9 bases between them. CDR3 length equals 14 residues. The germline V gene encodes CDR1 SGHRS and CDR2 YFSETQ. As DNA, the CDR3 is TGCGCCAGCAGCTCCGACAGGCCTAACTATGGCTACACCTTC. It yields the protein CASSSDRPNYGYTF. The complete variable domain, with remaining parts taken from reference TRBV5-1 and TRBJ1-2, reads KAGVTQTPRYLIKTRGQQVTLSCSPISGHRSVSWYQQTPGQGLQFLFEYFSETQRNKGNFPGRFSGRQFSNSRSEMNVSTLELGDSALYLCASSSDRPNYGYTFGSGTRLTVV.

The J gene is TRBJ2-1, the V gene TRBV6-2 or TRBV6-3, with D possibly matching TRBD2 (6 bases). The CDR3 extends over 13 amino acids. Germline V gives CDR1 MNHEY, CDR2 SVGEGT. Trimming removed 6 bases at V and 9 bases at J, with 15 bases between. The CDR3 spells CASRKPLAVEQFF. The CDR3 DNA is TGTGCCAGCAGAAAGCCACTAGCTGTTGAGCAGTTCTTC.

The rearrangement uses TRBV20-1 and TRBJ2-1, with 9 bases that match TRBD2. J was trimmed by 1 base and V by 1 base; bases with no gene match: 5. The CDR3 consists of 16 residues. The germline gives CDR1 DFQATT, CDR2 SNEGSKA (reference sequence). The CDR3 DNA reads TGCAGTGCTAGAGCTTCTAGCGGGAAGTCCTACAATGAGCAGTTCTTC. It codes for CSARASSGKSYNEQFF.

The chain is built from TRBV9 and TRBJ2-7, with D maybe TRBD1 (6 bases). Trimming stripped 4 bases from V and 6 bases from J, with 20 bases between. This CDR3 is built from 15 residues. Germline V gene data show CDR1 as SGDLS and CDR2 as YYNGEE. CDR3 DNA: TGTGCCAGCAGCCCTAACAGGGTTTCGGTTCTCGAGCAGTACTTC. It is translated as CASSPNRVSVLEQYF.

This clonotype has at least ten counts. The chain joins TRBV3-1 to TRBJ2-2; 7 positions agree with TRBD2. Germline V lookup: CDR1 LGHDT, CDR2 YNNKEL (reference sequence). The ends lost 1 base at V and 9 bases at J; junction bases unmatched: 8. The CDR3 has 15 residues. The CDR3 sequence is CASSQVRTSTRELFF. Written as DNA, the CDR3 is TGTGCCAGCAGCCAAGTTAGGACTAGTACCCGGGAGCTGTTTTTT.

The rearrangement uses TRBV2 and TRBJ2-1, with 10 bases identical to TRBD1. The CDR3 is 12 residues long. V shed 10 bases and J 8 bases; nucleotides not matched to a gene: 5. CDR1 is SNHLY, CDR2 FYNNEI, per germline. CDR3 region: CAKGQGLHEQFF. Here the CDR3 DNA reads TGTGCCAAGGGACAGGGGCTACATGAGCAGTTCTTC.

This clonotype was counted many times. V gene TRBV5-1 combines with J gene TRBJ2-1, with a weak D call TRBD2 (6 bases). V was pared by 5 bases and J by 1 base, with 10 bases between. The germline V gene encodes CDR1 SGHRS and CDR2 YFSETQ. This CDR3 spans 14 amino acids. CDR3: CASRRDSSYNEQFF. The CDR3 DNA follows: TGCGCCAGCAGGCGGGACTCTTCCTACAATGAGCAGTTCTTC.

This clonotype was detected ten times or more. This chain connects TRBV12-3 or TRBV12-4 to TRBJ2-1; D is perhaps TRBD1 or TRBD2 (5 bases each). V shed 3 bases and J shed 10 bases, with 10 bases lying between them. CDR3 length: 12 amino acids. DNA of the CDR3: TGTGCCAGCAGTTTTCCCGGGGCGGAGCAGTTCTTC. It encodes CASSFPGAEQFF.

This clonotype ranks as medium-sized. The J gene is TRBJ2-4, the V gene TRBV10-3; possible D gene TRBD1, 6 bases. The CDR3 length is 16 residues. V lost 3 bases and J lost 3, with 15 bases in between. Per the germline V gene, CDR1 is ENHRY and CDR2 is SYGVKD. In DNA form, the CDR3 reads TGTGCCATCAGTGATTCGAGGGCAGGGGTCAAAAACATTCAGTACTTC. This sequence encodes CAISDSRAGVKNIQYF.

The gene calls are TRBV15 and TRBJ2-1, with D tentatively TRBD2 (5 bases). The CDR3 runs to 15 residues. Germline CDR1 LNHNV, CDR2 YYDKDF (reference sequence). V lost 0 bases and J 5 bases, leaving 11 bases between the germline ends. CDR3 sequence reads: CATSRDRGWDNEQFF. CDR3 DNA: TGTGCCACCAGCAGAGATCGGGGTTGGGACAATGAGCAGTTCTTC.

This clonotype was seen more than once but under ten times. This sequence joins TRBV29-1 and TRBJ2-1, with D maybe TRBD2 (5 bases). The CDR3 has 14 residues. Germline assignment: CDR1 SQVTM and CDR2 ANQGSEA. Trimming cost V 3 bases and J 5 bases, with 14 bases left between them. CDR3 sequence (DNA): TGCAGCGTTGACTCGTCGGGAAGCCACAATGAGCAGTTCTTC. This codes for CSVDSSGSHNEQFF.

This clonotype was picked up many times. The gene calls are TRBV7-8 and TRBJ2-3; D is unclear. CDR3 length: 15 residues. Germline CDR1 reads SGHVS; CDR2 reads FQNEAQ. Deletions cut 5 bases from V and 5 bases from J, with 17 bases between. CDR3 nucleotides: TGTGCCAGCAGCACAGCCCTATCCCTCAGAGATACGCAGTATTTT. Translation: CASSTALSLRDTQYF.